This TCR beta chain was captured by sequencing in a study of Ad26.COV2.S vaccination and SARS-CoV-2 variants. In the study overall: Each vaccinee took Ad26.COV2.S intramuscularly, once or twice 56 days apart. Study conclusions and caveats: Measures of TCR breadth and depth may have fallen short of total T cell responses.

Treatment given: roughly 18 received Ad26.COV2.S at low or high dose, single or two shots; about 5 received placebo; per-sample allocation not given. Sampling occurred on day 63 after the first vaccine or placebo injection. The individual, an adult aged 18-55 years, was a donor in Boston. TCRdb's table, derived via immunoSEQ multiplex PCR, lists solely in-frame clones and lacks some. The sample holds around 450,000 clones, over 75% seen once. Concerning this clone itself: As yet, its antigen is unknown.

The germline V and J ends were trimmed by 5 bases and 8 bases, with 15 bases remaining between them. Germline CDR1 reads SGHDN; CDR2 reads FVKESK. CDR3 length: 14 amino acids. This specimen consisted of peripheral blood, obtained in a trial of Ad26.COV2.S vaccine versus placebo. The chain recombines TRBV14 with TRBJ1-4; D unclear. This TCR came from a person between 18 and 65 years old who received the Ad26.COV2.S COVID-19 vaccine or a placebo. CDR3 residues: CASSYQSLDEKLFF. CDR3 DNA: TGTGCCAGCAGCTACCAGAGTCTCGACGAAAAACTGTTTTTT. The full variable domain, in which reference TRBV14 and TRBJ1-4 provide the parts outside the CDR3, is EAGVTQFPSHSVIEKGQTVTLRCDPISGHDNLYWYRRVMGKEIKFLLHFVKESKQDESGMPNNRFLAERTGGTYSTLKVQPAELEDSGVYFCASSYQSLDEKLFFGSGTQLSVL.